A single sample is the source of the 27 T cell receptor beta chains below, sequenced in a study of cytomegalovirus exposure and HLA in healthy donors. Generated by immunoSEQ multiplex PCR, the TCRdb table keeps only in-frame clones and is missing some. The repertoire consists of over 60,000 clones, with 90% to 95% occurring once and the leading ten covering less than 4%. Sequenced sample: PBMCs. The receptor set was obtained from a man between 18 and 29 years old in good health and CMV-seronegative.

V gene TRBV7-9 combines with J gene TRBJ1-5; D unclear. With 1 base removed from V and 5 bases from J, the gap between germline ends came to 12 bases. Germline V gives CDR1 SEHNR, CDR2 FQNEAQ (reference sequence). The CDR3 length is 15 residues. The CDR3 region has the DNA TGTGCCAGCAGCTTAGGCGGCCACCCGGATCAGCCCCAGCATTTT. This codes for CASSLGGHPDQPQHF. Supplemented by reference TRBV7-9 and TRBJ1-5, the full variable domain reads DTGVSQNPRHKITKRGQNVTFRCDPISEHNRLYWYRQTLGQGPEFLTYFQNEAQLEKSRLLSDRFSAERPKGSFSTLEIQRTEQGDSAMYLCASSLGGHPDQPQHFGDGTRLSIL.

CDR3 residues: CSVELGGTGNEQFF. The CDR3 DNA sequence: TGCAGCGTTGAGTTAGGGGGGACAGGGAATGAGCAGTTCTTC. V is TRBV29-1 and J is TRBJ2-1; 9 bases are shared with TRBD1. This CDR3 is built from 14 residues. The J segment lost 7 bases and the V segment lost 3 bases, leaving 7 bases of the junction unmatched. Per germline, CDR1 SQVTM and CDR2 ANQGSEA.

The gene calls are TRBV30 and TRBJ1-2, with 7 nucleotides matching TRBD1. Germline assignment: CDR1 GTSNPN and CDR2 SVGIG (reference sequence). Trimming removed 4 bases from V and 0 bases from J; junction bases left unmatched: 2. The CDR3 consists of 13 residues. As DNA, the CDR3 is TGTGCCTGGACGGGGACAGCTAACTATGGCTACACCTTC. Protein: CAWTGTANYGYTF. The variable domain in full, with the rest retrieved from reference TRBV30 and TRBJ1-2, is SQTIHQWPATLVQPVGSPLSLECTVEGTSNPNLYWYRQAAGRGLQLLFYSVGIGQISSEVPQNLSASRPQDRQFILSSKKLLLSDSGFYLCAWTGTANYGYTFGSGTRLTVV.

The V gene is TRBV4-1, the J gene TRBJ1-1; TRBD1 matches 8 bases. The germline V gene has CDR1 MGHRA and CDR2 YSYEKL. The junction had 3 bases not matched to a gene; V was cut back by 2 bases and J by 4 bases. The CDR3 runs 14 residues. As DNA, the CDR3 is TGCGCCAGCAGCCAACGACAGGGGTTCACTGAAGCTTTCTTT. Its protein product is CASSQRQGFTEAFF.

This clone was found a few times. The chain links TRBV19 to TRBJ1-2; 11 nucleotides match TRBD1. In germline, CDR1 is LNHDA, CDR2 SQIVND (reference sequence). Unmatched junction bases numbered 13, after V lost 8 bases and J lost 8 bases. The CDR3 contains 15 residues. The CDR3 DNA follows: TGTGCCAGTCGCCTATCAGGACAGGGGGCCTTGGGCTACACCTTC. Translation: CASRLSGQGALGYTF.

The V call is TRBV11-2, the J call TRBJ2-3, with 9 bases aligning to TRBD1. The V gene end was trimmed by 4 bases and the J gene end by 2 bases; junction bases not matched to a gene: 10. This CDR3 is 17 amino acids long. Germline V lookup: CDR1 SGHAT, CDR2 FQNNGV. CDR3 sequence: CASSSEGTGLPTDTQYF. The CDR3 bases are TGTGCCAGCAGCTCCGAAGGGACAGGGTTACCCACAGATACGCAGTATTTT.

This clone was observed a few times. The J gene is TRBJ2-7, the V gene TRBV18; no definite D call. The V and J ends lost 6 bases and 4 bases respectively, with 10 bases between them. The length of the CDR3 is 12 residues. CDR1 is KGHSH, CDR2 LQKENI, per germline. The CDR3 sequence is CASSASSYEQYF. DNA for the CDR3: TGTGCCAGCTCGGCATCGTCGTACGAGCAGTACTTC.

The gene calls are TRBV29-1 and TRBJ2-2; possible D gene TRBD1, 5 bases. Between the trimmed V and J ends, which lost 6 bases and 7 bases, there was a span of 12 bases. The CDR3 has 12 residues. CDR1 is SQVTM, CDR2 ANQGSEA, per germline. CDR3 sequence reads: CSVGRADGELFF. The CDR3, as DNA: TGCAGCGTAGGCAGGGCTGACGGGGAGCTGTTTTTT.

The chain uses TRBV6-1 and TRBJ2-7; tentatively, D is TRBD2 (6 bases). CDR3 length: 14 amino acids. The germline V gene has CDR1 MNHNS and CDR2 SASEGT. Trimming removed 4 bases at V and 3 bases at J, with 13 bases between. Here the CDR3 DNA reads TGTGCCAGCAGTGTAGGCGGGAAATTCTACGAGCAGTACTTC. As protein: CASSVGGKFYEQYF.

The rearrangement links TRBV28 to TRBJ1-2, with a tentative D call TRBD1 (5 bases). Germline V gives CDR1 MDHEN, CDR2 SYDVKM. The CDR3 contains 17 residues. V gave up 2 bases and J gave up 7 bases, with 23 bases separating them. The CDR3 DNA reads TGTGCCAGCAGTTTAGGCGGGCAGGGAGGACTCTTGGGTGGCTACACCTTC. Residues: CASSLGGQGGLLGGYTF.

The rearrangement uses TRBV13 and TRBJ1-2; D is ambiguous. Germline CDR1 and CDR2: PRHDT and FYEKMQ (reference sequence). V lost 6 bases, J lost 8 bases, and 19 bases lay in between. The CDR3 has 14 amino acids. CDR3: CASSVGPIAYGYTF. As DNA, the CDR3 is TGTGCCAGCAGTGTTGGGCCGATTGCATACGGCTACACCTTC.

The chain links TRBV7-9 to TRBJ2-1; D might be TRBD1 (5 bases). V gave up 3 bases and J gave up 0 bases, with 15 bases separating them. CDR1 and CDR2 from the germline V gene are SEHNR and FQNEAQ (reference sequence). The CDR3 extends over 17 amino acids. CDR3 loop: CASSLREQASSYNEQFF. In nucleotides, the CDR3 is TGTGCCAGCAGCTTGAGAGAACAGGCGAGCTCCTACAATGAGCAGTTCTTC. The full variable domain, with the rest looked up from reference TRBV7-9 and TRBJ2-1, is DTGVSQNPRHKITKRGQNVTFRCDPISEHNRLYWYRQTLGQGPEFLTYFQNEAQLEKSRLLSDRFSAERPKGSFSTLEIQRTEQGDSAMYLCASSLREQASSYNEQFFGPGTRLTVL.

This chain joins TRBV28 and TRBJ1-1; no firm D call. The germline V gene has CDR1 MDHEN and CDR2 SYDVKM. V was clipped by 6 bases and J by 5 bases, with 25 bases between them. The length of the CDR3 is 17 residues. The CDR3 loop reads CASRPMGLTSGGTEAFF. In DNA, the CDR3 is TGTGCCAGCAGGCCAATGGGTCTTACTTCTGGAGGTACTGAAGCTTTCTTT.

This clone is medium-sized in the sample. The V and J genes are TRBV15 and TRBJ1-2; 8 bases match TRBD1. The CDR3 spans 16 residues. V shed 1 base and J 3 bases; nucleotides not matched to a gene: 7. The germline CDR1 and CDR2 sequences are LNHNV and YYDKDF (reference sequence). The CDR3 region has the DNA TGTGCCACCAGCAGAGGGGCAGGACAGGGACACTATGGCTACACCTTC. It yields the protein CATSRGAGQGHYGYTF.

This chain joins TRBV5-1 and TRBJ1-2; 11 bases match TRBD1. This CDR3 has 20 amino acids. The germline gives CDR1 SGHRS, CDR2 YFSETQ. Trimming took 5 bases from V and 3 from J; bases not matched to a gene: 21. The CDR3, as DNA: TGCGCCAGCAGTAATGGTGTTTTCCGGGACAGGGGGGCCTTGGACTATGGCTACACCTTC. It encodes CASSNGVFRDRGALDYGYTF.

The V gene is TRBV7-9, the J gene TRBJ2-7, with 7 nucleotides matching TRBD2. The CDR3 contains 14 residues. The J segment lost 5 bases and the V segment lost 4 bases, leaving 8 bases of the junction unmatched. Germline V gene lookup returns CDR1 SEHNR and CDR2 FQNEAQ (reference sequence). CDR3 sequence reads: CASSSGRVIDEQYF. The DNA for the CDR3 is TGTGCCAGCAGCTCAGGGAGGGTGATTGACGAGCAGTACTTC.

This clone was seen once. The V call is TRBV19, the J call TRBJ1-1, with 7 bases that match TRBD1. The junction had 3 bases not matched to a gene; V was cut back by 6 bases and J by 8 bases. From germline, CDR1 is LNHDA and CDR2 SQIVND (reference sequence). CDR3 size: 11 residues. Here the CDR3 reads CASRRDREAFF. As DNA, the CDR3 is TGTGCCAGTAGGCGGGACAGAGAAGCTTTCTTT.

This sequence joins TRBV7-9 and TRBJ1-4, with D perhaps TRBD1 (5 bases). The CDR3 is 13 amino acids. From germline, CDR1 is SEHNR and CDR2 FQNEAQ (reference sequence). The V end lost 7 bases, the J end lost 8 bases, and 14 bases lay between the germline ends. CDR3 amino acids: CASTNPGEEKLFF. The CDR3, as DNA: TGTGCCAGCACCAACCCGGGGGAAGAAAAACTGTTTTTT.

The V call is TRBV9, the J call TRBJ2-1; 14 bases map to TRBD2. The CDR3 spans 16 residues. After removal of 7 bases from V and 0 bases from J, the junction contained 3 bases not matched to a gene. Germline loops: CDR1 SGDLS, CDR2 YYNGEE. CDR3 loop: CASSGTSGGSYNEQFF. The CDR3 nucleotides read TGTGCCAGCTCCGGGACTAGCGGGGGCTCCTACAATGAGCAGTTCTTC.

The rearrangement joins TRBV15 to TRBJ1-2, with D perhaps TRBD1 (6 bases). The CDR3 has 14 residues. Trimming cost V 5 bases and J 3 bases, with 13 bases left between them. CDR1 is LNHNV, CDR2 YYDKDF, per germline (reference sequence). In DNA form, the CDR3 reads TGTGCCACCAGCTCATCACAGGGAGACTATGGCTACACCTTC. Protein: CATSSSQGDYGYTF.

The gene calls are TRBV5-1 and TRBJ2-2, with D hard to call. Deletions cut 9 bases from V and 0 bases from J, with 12 bases between. CDR3 length equals 14 residues. The germline CDR1 and CDR2 sequences are SGHRS and YFSETQ. The CDR3 DNA follows: TGCGCCACCACCAGAGCGCCGAACACCGGGGAGCTGTTTTTT. The encoded protein is CATTRAPNTGELFF. Complete variable domain (other parts from reference TRBV5-1 and TRBJ2-2): KAGVTQTPRYLIKTRGQQVTLSCSPISGHRSVSWYQQTPGQGLQFLFEYFSETQRNKGNFPGRFSGRQFSNSRSEMNVSTLELGDSALYLCATTRAPNTGELFFGEGSRLTVL.

The chain recombines TRBV7-3 with TRBJ2-1; 10 bases map to TRBD1. Germline V gene sequence: CDR1 SGHTA, CDR2 FQGTGA. This CDR3 is 18 amino acids long. J gave up 8 bases and V 5 bases, and 18 bases lay outside the gene matches. CDR3 region: CASSLFPGTGASRDEQFF. The DNA for the CDR3 is TGTGCCAGCAGCCTGTTCCCCGGGACAGGGGCCTCCCGCGATGAGCAGTTCTTC.

This clone was seen once. The V call is TRBV29-1, the J call TRBJ1-1; unclear D gene. This CDR3 has 11 amino acids. Trimming left V 2 bases short and J 10 bases short, with 11 bases between. Germline-derived CDR1 and CDR2 are SQVTM and ANQGSEA. The CDR3 loop is CSVESATGAFF. The CDR3 nucleotides are TGCAGCGTTGAAAGCGCGACGGGAGCTTTCTTT.

The J gene is TRBJ2-7, the V gene TRBV19, with 9 bases identical to TRBD1. Germline V lookup: CDR1 LNHDA, CDR2 SQIVND (reference sequence). The CDR3 is made up of 14 amino acids. The J segment lost 4 bases and the V segment lost 5 bases, leaving 6 bases of the junction unmatched. Here the CDR3 DNA reads TGTGCCAGTAGTGCCGACAGGGGGGAATACGAGCAGTACTTC. Translated, it gives CASSADRGEYEQYF. The complete variable domain, with remaining parts taken from reference TRBV19 and TRBJ2-7, reads DGGITQSPKYLFRKEGQNVTLSCEQNLNHDAMYWYRQDPGQGLRLIYYSQIVNDFQKGDIAEGYSVSREKKESFPLTVTSAQKNPTAFYLCASSADRGEYEQYFGPGTRLTVT.

The V gene is TRBV9, the J gene TRBJ1-3; D uncertain. CDR3 length: 15 residues. The V end lost 3 bases, the J end lost 3 bases, and 13 bases lay between the germline ends. Germline assignment: CDR1 SGDLS and CDR2 YYNGEE. CDR3 coding DNA: TGTGCCAGCAGCGGGAACGGGTACTTTGGAAACACCATATATTTT. It codes for CASSGNGYFGNTIYF. The complete variable domain, with remaining parts taken from reference TRBV9 and TRBJ1-3, reads DSGVTQTPKHLITATGQRVTLRCSPRSGDLSVYWYQQSLDQGLQFLIQYYNGEERAKGNILERFSAQQFPDLHSELNLSSLELGDSALYFCASSGNGYFGNTIYFGEGSWLTVV.

The rearrangement links TRBV27 to TRBJ2-5; D may be TRBD2 (6 bases). The germline gives CDR1 MNHEY, CDR2 SMNVEV (reference sequence). V gave up 2 bases and J gave up 2 bases, with 21 bases separating them. The CDR3 sequence is 18 residues long. CDR3 sequence (DNA): TGTGCCAGCAGTTTAAGGCTTACCATGGGGGGAGTACAAGAGACCCAGTACTTC. This gives the protein CASSLRLTMGGVQETQYF.

The J gene is TRBJ1-2, the V gene TRBV30, with a possible D match to TRBD1 (5 bases). This CDR3 has 13 residues. The V and J ends lost 5 bases and 8 bases respectively, with 18 bases between them. Germline assignment: CDR1 GTSNPN and CDR2 SVGIG (reference sequence). In nucleotides, the CDR3 is TGTGCCTGGGGGGGGACTGGAAGGCTCGGCTACACCTTC. Translated, it gives CAWGGTGRLGYTF.